Each of the 21 T cell receptor beta chains below was sequenced from the same sample in a study of T cells in Graves' hyperthyroidism and ophthalmopathy. Amplification of TCR beta CDR3 regions was performed using RNA transcripts as template. First-round RT-PCR targeting the TCR CDR3 was performed with the HTBI primer set. TCRdb independently ran MiXCR on the multiplex PCR reads; one entry per CDR3 protein. The table records over 700,000 distinct CDR3 sequences, over 35% of them present only once. Material: blood. The receptors here all came from a man younger than 30 with Graves' hyperthyroidism.

The chain combines TRBV7-2 with TRBJ2-2; D remains ambiguous. The CDR3 is 15 amino acids. The germline gives CDR1 SGHTA, CDR2 FQGNSA. The ends were cut back, 0 bases at V and 5 bases at J, with 10 bases in the middle. CDR3: CASSLASMKTGELFF. CDR3 nucleotides: TGTGCCAGCAGCTTAGCGTCTATGAAGACCGGGGAGCTGTTTTTT.

V is TRBV18 and J is TRBJ1-5; D is possibly TRBD1 (6 bases). The CDR3 extends over 14 amino acids. The V gene lost 2 bases and the J gene lost 8 bases, with 13 bases spanning the gap. CDR1 is KGHSH, CDR2 LQKENI, per germline. As DNA, the CDR3 is TGTGCCAGCTCACCAGGCGGGGGCAGGGAGCCCCAGCATTTT. It is translated as CASSPGGGREPQHF. Full variable domain (missing parts from reference TRBV18 and TRBJ1-5): NAGVMQNPRHLVRRRGQEARLRCSPMKGHSHVYWYRQLPEEGLKFMVYLQKENIIDESGMPKERFSAEFPKEGPSILRIQQVVRGDSAAYFCASSPGGGREPQHFGDGTRLSIL.

This clonotype appeared many times. The chain links TRBV2 to TRBJ1-5; D not certain. The ends were cut back, 7 bases at V and 1 base at J, with 14 bases in the middle. Per the germline V gene, CDR1 is SNHLY and CDR2 is FYNNEI. CDR3 length equals 15 residues. The CDR3 nucleotides read TGTGCCAGCACCCTGGTACAGATGAGCAATCAGCCCCAGCATTTT. Translating gives CASTLVQMSNQPQHF.

This clonotype was seen a handful of times. The chain has TRBV7-2 and TRBJ2-7; 7 nucleotides align to TRBD1. V lost 3 bases, J lost 4 bases, and 6 bases stayed unmatched. CDR3 length: 14 amino acids. Germline CDR1 is SGHTA and CDR2 is FQGNSA. The CDR3 loop is CASSLTGSLYEQYF. The CDR3 nucleotides are TGTGCCAGCAGCTTGACAGGGAGCCTATACGAGCAGTACTTC.

This clonotype turned up a few times. This chain joins TRBV7-8 and TRBJ2-7, with D tentatively TRBD2 (5 bases). CDR1 is SGHVS and CDR2 is FQNEAQ in the germline V gene. CDR3 length: 16 amino acids. The germline V and J ends were trimmed by 2 bases and 0 bases, with 14 bases remaining between them. The CDR3 DNA is TGTGCCAGCAGCTTATACGGCGGGCCTAGCTCCTACGAGCAGTACTTC. Amino acids: CASSLYGGPSSYEQYF.

The V and J genes are TRBV7-2 and TRBJ1-1; D gene uncertain. Germline CDR1 is SGHTA and CDR2 is FQGNSA. V gave up 2 bases and J gave up 4 bases, with 14 bases separating them. CDR3 size: 15 residues. CDR3 DNA: TGTGCCAGCAGCTTAATCCAGGTCGCCATCACTGAAGCTTTCTTT. Its protein is CASSLIQVAITEAFF.

This clonotype was seen repeatedly, ten times or more. The chain joins TRBV11-2 to TRBJ2-5; D is perhaps TRBD2 (6 bases). The CDR3 is made up of 14 amino acids. The V gene lost 5 bases and the J gene lost 7 bases, with 17 bases spanning the gap. CDR1 and CDR2 (germline): SGHAT, FQNNGV. The CDR3 region has the DNA TGTGCCAGCAGCCTCTCCGGTAGCGGAGGGACCCAGTACTTC. Encoded protein: CASSLSGSGGTQYF.

This clonotype was seen repeatedly, ten times or more. CDR3 in amino acids: CSTKNTEAFF. In nucleotides, the CDR3 is TGCAGCACTAAGAACACTGAAGCTTTCTTT. The chain uses TRBV29-1 and TRBJ1-1; D not resolved. Germline loops: CDR1 SQVTM, CDR2 ANQGSEA. The CDR3 covers 10 residues. V was shortened by 8 bases and J by 1 base, with 5 bases between the two germline ends.

The V and J genes are TRBV6-5 and TRBJ2-7, with 7 bases matching TRBD2. From germline, CDR1 is MNHEY and CDR2 SVGAGI. This CDR3 has 14 residues. Trimming at V came to 0 bases and at J to 4 bases, leaving 3 bases not matched to a gene. CDR3: CASSYSASGYEQYF. In DNA, the CDR3 is TGTGCCAGCAGTTACTCGGCTAGCGGTTACGAGCAGTACTTC.

V usage is TRBV29-1 and J usage is TRBJ2-5, with a possible D match to TRBD2 (6 bases). The CDR3 loop spans 12 amino acids. The V end was cut by 6 bases, the J end by 3 bases, with 11 bases between. Germline V gene sequence: CDR1 SQVTM, CDR2 ANQGSEA. The CDR3 region has the DNA TGCAGCGTGTCCCCGGGAGAAGAGACCCAGTACTTC. This encodes CSVSPGEETQYF.

This clonotype was detected only a few times. This chain connects TRBV10-3 to TRBJ2-2; D ambiguous. The CDR3 sequence is 15 residues long. Trimming stripped 0 bases from V and 2 bases from J, with 7 bases between. Germline CDR1 ENHRY, CDR2 SYGVKD. The DNA for the CDR3 is TGTGCCATCAGTGAGTCGGAAACAAACACCGGGGAGCTGTTTTTT. It codes for CAISESETNTGELFF.

This clonotype has ten or more counts. This chain links TRBV7-6 with TRBJ1-1; D remains unclear. V dropped 4 bases and J dropped 4 bases, with 10 bases sitting between them. This CDR3 is built from 13 residues. Germline V CDR1 and CDR2: SGHVS, FNYEAQ. The CDR3 region has the DNA TGTGCCAGCAGCTCGGCGGTGGGCACTGAAGCTTTCTTT. It codes for CASSSAVGTEAFF.

This clonotype was recorded a few times. V is TRBV12-3 or TRBV12-4 and J is TRBJ1-1; D might be TRBD1 (6 bases). CDR3 length: 13 amino acids. Trimming pared 5 bases from V and 6 bases from J, leaving 13 bases between. DNA for the CDR3: TGTGCCAGCAGTCAGCCAGGGGTTCCTGAAGCTTTCTTT. Protein sequence: CASSQPGVPEAFF.

A single count supports this clonotype. Germline is not matched at one junction end, which may reflect a read error. The chain combines TRBV7-6 with TRBJ2-5; TRBD2 agrees at 9 bases. The CDR3 totals 14 residues. Germline V gene data show CDR1 as SGHVS and CDR2 as FNYEAQ. For the CDR3, the DNA is TGTGCTAGCAGCTTTAGCGGGGGCCAAGAGACCCACCACTTC. Its protein product is CASSFSGGQETHHF.

With regard to this clonotype: Mismatch with germline at one junction end may stem from a read error. The chain uses TRBV2 and TRBJ1-5; the match to TRBD1 covers 7 bases. Germline CDR1 is SNHLY and CDR2 is FYNNEI. The CDR3 contains 16 residues. As DNA, the CDR3 is TGTGCCATCAGTGCGGACAGGACAAATAGCAATCAGCCCCAGCATTTT. Amino acids: CAISADRTNSNQPQHF.

This clonotype was seen repeatedly, ten times or more. V and J are TRBV29-1 and TRBJ2-5; perhaps TRBD2 as D (5 bases). CDR1 is SQVTM, CDR2 ANQGSEA, per germline. This CDR3 spans 14 amino acids. V gave up 3 bases and J gave up 7 bases, with 18 bases separating them. CDR3 in amino acids: CSVDLFSRDGTQYF. CDR3 in DNA: TGCAGCGTTGATCTCTTCTCACGGGATGGGACCCAGTACTTC.

This clonotype appeared many times. J is TRBJ1-6 and V is TRBV7-9, with D perhaps matching TRBD1 (6 bases). Germline-derived CDR1 and CDR2 are SEHNR and FQNEAQ (reference sequence). Trimming shortened V by 7 bases and J by 2 bases, and 9 bases separated the two germline ends. The length of the CDR3 is 14 residues. The CDR3 sequence is CASKDSAYNSPLHF. The CDR3 region has the DNA TGTGCCAGCAAGGACAGCGCCTATAATTCACCCCTCCACTTT.

In this sample, this clonotype turned up a few times. The chain has TRBV7-9 and TRBJ2-7; 14 bases are shared with TRBD2. This CDR3 is 15 amino acids long. Germline CDR1 is SEHNR and CDR2 is FQNEAQ (reference sequence). V shed 6 bases and J 5 bases; nucleotides not matched to a gene: 6. CDR3 protein: CASRPGLAGDHEQYF. The CDR3 DNA follows: TGTGCCAGCAGACCGGGACTAGCGGGAGACCACGAGCAGTACTTC.

This clonotype has just a few counts. The rearrangement links TRBV7-2 to TRBJ1-3; D not certain. V dropped 4 bases and J dropped 4 bases, with 14 bases sitting between them. CDR3 length: 15 residues. Germline loops: CDR1 SGHTA, CDR2 FQGNSA. CDR3 amino acids: CASSSVAGFGNTIYF. DNA for the CDR3: TGTGCCAGCAGCTCAGTCGCGGGGTTCGGAAACACCATATATTTT. Combining the CDR3 with reference TRBV7-2 and TRBJ1-3 gives the whole variable domain GAGVSQSPSNKVTEKGKDVELRCDPISGHTALYWYRQSLGQGLEFLIYFQGNSAPDKSGLPSDRFSAERTGGSVSTLTIQRTQQEDSAVYLCASSSVAGFGNTIYFGEGSWLTVV.

This chain connects TRBV5-1 to TRBJ2-6; D might be TRBD1 (6 bases). Germline CDR1 is SGHRS and CDR2 is YFSETQ. V was shortened by 4 bases and J by 1 base, with 18 bases between the two germline ends. The CDR3 length is 18 residues. The CDR3 is CASSDRRGLGSGANVLTF. As DNA, the CDR3 is TGCGCCAGCAGCGACCGAAGGGGGTTAGGTTCTGGGGCCAACGTCCTGACTTTC.

In this sample, this clonotype turned up many times. The chain is built from TRBV2 and TRBJ1-2; TRBD1 matches at 7 bases. The J segment lost 5 bases and the V segment lost 6 bases, leaving 9 bases of the junction unmatched. Germline values: CDR1 SNHLY, CDR2 FYNNEI. The CDR3 is 14 residues long. The CDR3 loop is CASRDRQGPYGYTF. CDR3 bases: TGTGCCAGCAGGGATCGACAGGGCCCATATGGCTACACCTTC.